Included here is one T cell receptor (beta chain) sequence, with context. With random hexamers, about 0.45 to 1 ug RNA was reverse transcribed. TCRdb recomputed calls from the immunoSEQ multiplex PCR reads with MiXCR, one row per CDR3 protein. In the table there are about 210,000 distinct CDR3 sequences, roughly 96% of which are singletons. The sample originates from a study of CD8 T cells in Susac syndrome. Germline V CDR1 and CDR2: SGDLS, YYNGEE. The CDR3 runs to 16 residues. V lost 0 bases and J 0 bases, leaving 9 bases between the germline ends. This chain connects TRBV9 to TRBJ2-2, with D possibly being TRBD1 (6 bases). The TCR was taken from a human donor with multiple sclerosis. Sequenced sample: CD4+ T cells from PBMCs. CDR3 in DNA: TGTGCCAGCAGCGTAGCTCAGGGGTCGAACACCGGGGAGCTGTTTTTT. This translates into CASSVAQGSNTGELFF.